Listed here are 3 T cell receptor beta chains from one sample, sequenced in a study of blood T cell repertoires in COVID-19. Only in-frame clones appear in the TCRdb table, and some are missing; sequencing was by immunoSEQ multiplex PCR. This table holds around 300,000 clones, roughly 84% found once. Sequencing used peripheral blood. All receptors derive from a man in his fifties or sixties with active or convalescent COVID-19.

The gene calls are TRBV5-8 and TRBJ2-3; tentative D call: TRBD1 (6 bases). Germline V gene sequence: CDR1 SGHTS, CDR2 YDEGEE. V was shortened by 3 bases and J by 2 bases, with 13 bases between the two germline ends. This CDR3 contains 15 residues. The CDR3 spells CASSSGQTYTDTQYF. CDR3 bases: TGTGCCAGCAGCTCAGGACAGACTTACACAGATACGCAGTATTTT.

The chain uses TRBV7-9 and TRBJ2-2; tentatively, D is TRBD2 (5 bases). The CDR3 length is 14 residues. V was trimmed by 5 bases and J by 4 bases, leaving 11 bases between them. Germline values: CDR1 SEHNR, CDR2 FQNEAQ (reference sequence). CDR3: CASSRAEGTGELFF. In DNA form, the CDR3 reads TGTGCCAGCAGCCGCGCCGAGGGCACCGGGGAGCTGTTTTTT.

The rearrangement joins TRBV27 to TRBJ1-5, with D perhaps matching TRBD1 (5 bases). The CDR3 covers 15 residues. Germline V gives CDR1 MNHEY, CDR2 SMNVEV (reference sequence). V was shortened by 6 bases and J by 6 bases, with 18 bases between the two germline ends. For the CDR3, the DNA is TGTGCCAGCAGCCGAAAGGGTCAGGGATTTCAGCCCCAGCATTTT. Translation gives CASSRKGQGFQPQHF.